One sample yielded the 26 T cell receptor beta chains listed below, sequenced in a study of blood T cell repertoires in COVID-19. Assay: immunoSEQ multiplex PCR; the TCRdb copy retains only in-frame clones and omits some. The table has about 160,000 clones, around 85% seen once. The material sequenced was peripheral blood. These receptors were taken from an elderly man with COVID-19, enrolled during active disease.

In DNA form, the CDR3 reads TGTGCCAGCAGCTTGGGGAGGGCGAGAAATGAAAAACTGTTTTTT. Protein sequence: CASSLGRARNEKLFF. V usage is TRBV5-4 and J usage is TRBJ1-4, with D uncertain. Germline assignment: CDR1 SGHNT and CDR2 YYREEE (reference sequence). V gave up 0 bases and J gave up 5 bases, with 11 bases separating them. The CDR3 is made up of 15 amino acids.

Comments on this clone: At one boundary the junction diverges from the germline segment, which might be a read error. The CDR3 DNA follows: TGCGCCAGCAGCCAAGGGGGCAACCAGCCCCAGCATTTT. This encodes CASSQGGNQPQHF. The rearrangement uses TRBV4-3 and TRBJ1-5; D might be TRBD1 (5 bases). The CDR3 spans 13 residues. Germline V lookup: CDR1 LGHNA, CDR2 YSLEER.

J is TRBJ1-4 and V is TRBV4-2; TRBD1 matches at 9 bases. Per germline, CDR1 LGHNA and CDR2 YNFKEQ. J lost 5 bases, V lost 4 bases, and 5 bases had no gene match. The CDR3 consists of 15 residues. The CDR3 nucleotides read TGTGCCAGCAGCCGAGCCGGGACAGGGAATGAAAAACTGTTTTTT. It codes for CASSRAGTGNEKLFF.

In this sample, this clone turned up many times. The rearrangement joins TRBV15 to TRBJ1-3; D unresolved. Between the trimmed V and J ends, which lost 5 bases and 0 bases, there was a span of 8 bases. CDR1 is LNHNV, CDR2 YYDKDF, per germline (reference sequence). The CDR3 length is 14 residues. This CDR3 reads CATSLAGSGNTIYF. For the CDR3, the DNA is TGTGCCACCAGCTTGGCGGGCTCTGGAAACACCATATATTTT.

V is TRBV18 and J is TRBJ1-2; TRBD1 agrees at 8 bases. CDR1 is KGHSH, CDR2 LQKENI, per germline. Germline trimming cut 2 bases from V and 4 bases from J; bases unmatched to any gene: 15. This CDR3 region has 18 residues. For the CDR3, the DNA is TGTGCCAGCTCACCATATTTCCCGCAGGGGGCGTTCGTCTATGGCTACACCTTC. The encoded protein is CASSPYFPQGAFVYGYTF.

V gene TRBV5-1 combines with J gene TRBJ2-3, with 11 bases identical to TRBD1. The CDR3 contains 15 residues. Germline CDR1 reads SGHRS; CDR2 reads YFSETQ. V gave up 3 bases and J gave up 3 bases; unmatched junction bases: 3. The CDR3 region has the DNA TGCGCCAGCAGCTCCGGACAGGGGGCAACAGATACGCAGTATTTT. Protein product: CASSSGQGATDTQYF.

This clone was counted a single time. The chain joins TRBV3-1 (or the pseudogene TRBV3-2) to TRBJ2-7; no firm D call. The germline V and J ends were trimmed by 1 base and 3 bases, with 10 bases remaining between them. This CDR3 region has 14 residues. Germline values: CDR1 LGHDT, CDR2 YNNKEL (reference sequence). The CDR3 here is CASSQGQAIYEQYF. The CDR3 coding sequence is TGTGCCAGCAGCCAAGGGCAGGCGATCTACGAGCAGTACTTC.

This clone has just one count. This sequence joins TRBV11-3 and TRBJ1-1; possible D gene TRBD1, 5 bases. The CDR3 consists of 13 residues. Germline V gives CDR1 SGHNT, CDR2 YENEEA. V lost 4 bases to trimming and J lost 4 bases, with 10 bases between them. Here the CDR3 DNA reads TGTGCCAGCAGCTCTGGGGGGATCACTGAAGCTTTCTTT. It is translated as CASSSGGITEAFF. The whole variable domain, filled in from reference TRBV11-3 and TRBJ1-1, reads EAGVVQSPRYKIIEKKQPVAFWCNPISGHNTLYWYLQNLGQGPELLIRYENEEAVDDSQLPKDRFSAERLKGVDSTLKIQPAELGDSAVYLCASSSGGITEAFFGQGTRLTVV.

The gene calls are TRBV5-4 and TRBJ2-2, with unresolved D. Trimming shortened V by 0 bases and J by 3 bases, and 9 bases separated the two germline ends. The CDR3 has 15 residues. The germline CDR1 and CDR2 sequences are SGHNT and YYREEE (reference sequence). In DNA, the CDR3 is TGTGCCAGCAGCTTGGGCCCAGGTTACACCGGGGAGCTGTTTTTT. Translation: CASSLGPGYTGELFF.

The gene calls are TRBV18 and TRBJ2-3; TRBD1 matches at 8 bases. V trimming: 4 bases; J trimming: 5 bases; junction bases outside the gene matches: 8. The CDR3 is 15 amino acids. The germline V gene encodes CDR1 KGHSH and CDR2 LQKENI. CDR3 in amino acids: CASSHRKGTGDTQYF. Written as DNA, the CDR3 is TGTGCCAGCTCACACCGGAAGGGGACAGGAGATACGCAGTATTTT.

The V call is TRBV5-6, the J call TRBJ1-1; 8 nucleotides line up with TRBD1. The germline gives CDR1 SGHDT, CDR2 YYEEEE. The CDR3 has 16 amino acids. J lost 0 bases, V lost 3 bases, and 7 bases had no gene match. The CDR3 here is CASSSYGQGLNTEAFF. In DNA form, the CDR3 reads TGTGCCAGCAGCTCCTACGGACAGGGACTGAACACTGAAGCTTTCTTT.

CDR3 sequence (DNA): TGTGCCAGCAGCCCAACAGGGGGGGTCACCGGGGAGCTGTTTTTT. It encodes CASSPTGGVTGELFF. The chain has TRBV9 and TRBJ2-2, with TRBD1 as a possible D gene (8 bases). The CDR3 totals 15 residues. Trimming took 4 bases from V and 4 from J, leaving 14 bases between them. CDR1 is SGDLS, CDR2 YYNGEE, per germline.

The DNA for the CDR3 is TGTGCCAGCCTCCCTACAGGGAGAGAGACCCAGTACTTC. Residues: CASLPTGRETQYF. V and J are TRBV2 and TRBJ2-5; D is possibly TRBD1 (6 bases). The CDR3 runs 13 residues. The V end lost 8 bases, the J end lost 4 bases, and 14 bases lay between the germline ends. CDR1 and CDR2 from the germline V gene are SNHLY and FYNNEI.

The chain has TRBV6-5 and TRBJ2-7; TRBD2 agrees at 7 bases. The germline V gene encodes CDR1 MNHEY and CDR2 SVGAGI. V was clipped by 8 bases and J by 0 bases; unmatched bases: 10. This CDR3 region has 15 residues. CDR3 DNA: TGTGCCAGCCAAACTCTGACTAGCAGCTCCTACGAGCAGTACTTC. Its protein product is CASQTLTSSSYEQYF.

The rearrangement links TRBV5-6 to TRBJ1-2, with 11 bases lining up with TRBD1. The CDR3 spans 16 residues. CDR1 is SGHDT, CDR2 YYEEEE, per germline. J gave up 4 bases and V 4 bases, and 9 bases lay outside the gene matches. The CDR3 reads CASSPPGTGGFYGYTF. CDR3 DNA sequence: TGTGCCAGCAGCCCGCCTGGGACAGGGGGTTTCTATGGCTACACCTTC.

The chain links TRBV10-3 to TRBJ2-1, with 7 bases lining up with TRBD1. The ends lost 3 bases at V and 7 bases at J; junction bases unmatched: 12. CDR3 length equals 16 residues. Germline CDR1 and CDR2: ENHRY and SYGVKD. CDR3 residues: CAISDGNRGLKNEQFF. DNA for the CDR3: TGTGCCATCAGTGACGGGAACAGGGGATTGAAAAATGAGCAGTTCTTC.

This sequence joins TRBV7-2 and TRBJ2-5; 11 nucleotides align to TRBD2. The CDR3 contains 15 residues. V was pared by 4 bases and J by 7 bases, with 8 bases of the junction left unmatched. The germline V gene encodes CDR1 SGHTA and CDR2 FQGNSA. The CDR3 DNA reads as TGTGCCAGCAGCTCACTTACTAGCGGGGGAGGGACCCAGTACTTC. Its protein product is CASSSLTSGGGTQYF.

This rearrangement joins TRBV5-1 to TRBJ2-3; TRBD2 is a possible D gene (6 bases). V was trimmed by 0 bases and J by 4 bases, leaving 6 bases between them. Germline V lookup: CDR1 SGHRS, CDR2 YFSETQ. This CDR3 is built from 13 residues. This CDR3 reads CASSLGGADTQYF. The CDR3 DNA reads as TGCGCCAGCAGCTTGGGGGGGGCAGATACGCAGTATTTT. Based on the CDR3 plus reference TRBV5-1 and TRBJ2-3, the full variable domain is KAGVTQTPRYLIKTRGQQVTLSCSPISGHRSVSWYQQTPGQGLQFLFEYFSETQRNKGNFPGRFSGRQFSNSRSEMNVSTLELGDSALYLCASSLGGADTQYFGPGTRLTVL.

The CDR3 region has the DNA TGTGCCAGCAGCTCTGGACAGGTTAATGAAAAACTGTTTTTT. Translating it yields CASSSGQVNEKLFF. The V call is TRBV14, the J call TRBJ1-4, with 7 bases aligning to TRBD1. The germline V gene has CDR1 SGHDN and CDR2 FVKESK. Trimming took 5 bases from V and 4 from J; bases not matched to a gene: 4. The CDR3 has 14 amino acids.

This chain uses TRBV4-2 with TRBJ2-1, with 11 bases fitting TRBD2. J was trimmed by 8 bases and V by 4 bases; bases with no gene match: 7. The CDR3 length is 15 residues. Germline CDR1 and CDR2: LGHNA and YNFKEQ. Written as DNA, the CDR3 is TGTGCCAGCAGCCGGCTAGCGGGGGGCGTCGATGAGCAGTTCTTC. This codes for CASSRLAGGVDEQFF.

V and J are TRBV10-3 and TRBJ1-5; 7 bases are shared with TRBD1. The junction had 7 bases not matched to a gene; V was cut back by 4 bases and J by 4 bases. CDR1 is ENHRY and CDR2 is SYGVKD in the germline V gene. The CDR3 spans 15 residues. CDR3 bases: TGTGCCATCAGTGGAGCGACAGGGTCAAATCAGCCCCAGCATTTT. It codes for CAISGATGSNQPQHF.

This chain links TRBV5-6 with TRBJ2-5; D possibly corresponds to TRBD1 (7 bases). This CDR3 has 13 residues. CDR1 and CDR2 (germline): SGHDT, YYEEEE. V was pared by 4 bases and J by 5 bases, with 12 bases between. The CDR3 loop reads CASSISGGETQYF. As DNA, the CDR3 is TGTGCCAGCAGCATCTCAGGGGGGGAGACCCAGTACTTC.

This clone occurred once. The chain couples TRBV7-9 to TRBJ2-3, with TRBD2 matching 8 bases. Germline lookup yields CDR1 SEHNR and CDR2 FQNEAQ (reference sequence). J was trimmed by 1 base and V by 4 bases; bases with no gene match: 1. The CDR3 runs 14 residues. Here the CDR3 DNA reads TGTGCCAGCAGCTCGCGGGGGGGCACAGATACGCAGTATTTT. Amino acids: CASSSRGGTDTQYF.

V and J are TRBV5-4 and TRBJ1-5, with TRBD1 identical over 7 bases. The CDR3 contains 15 residues. Germline trimming cut 4 bases from V and 4 bases from J; bases unmatched to any gene: 8. Germline CDR1 is SGHNT and CDR2 is YYREEE (reference sequence). Here the CDR3 DNA reads TGTGCCAGCAGCCTAGATGGGACAGTAAATCAGCCCCAGCATTTT. It translates to CASSLDGTVNQPQHF.

The chain uses TRBV4-1 and TRBJ2-7; D remains ambiguous. Germline V lookup: CDR1 MGHRA, CDR2 YSYEKL. V was pared by 4 bases and J by 3 bases, with 16 bases between. CDR3 size: 15 residues. The CDR3 loop reads CASSLLENDVYEQYF. The CDR3 coding sequence is TGCGCCAGCAGCCTGCTTGAGAACGATGTCTACGAGCAGTACTTC.

V is TRBV24-1 and J is TRBJ1-5; D remains ambiguous. The CDR3 sequence is 12 residues long. V was shortened by 3 bases and J by 7 bases, with 6 bases between the two germline ends. The germline CDR1 and CDR2 sequences are KGHDR and SFDVKD. Here the CDR3 DNA reads TGTGCCACCAGTGATGTACACCAGCCCCAGCATTTT. The encoded protein is CATSDVHQPQHF.